This record looks at one T cell receptor beta chain sequence and its context. Its antigen is not identified. CDR1 and CDR2 (germline): SEHNR, FQNEAQ (reference sequence). CDR3 length equals 13 residues. This record comes from a study of T cell responses to AZD1222 COVID-19 vaccine. Findings of the study overall: Compared with day 0, the breadth and depth of the Spike-specific TCR repertoire rose significantly after two doses of AZD1222. Baseline serostatus was positive in only a handful of AZD1222 recipients. Most donors were white British and more were female, and clonal diversity was possibly underestimated.

TCRdb keeps only in-frame clones here, not all; method: immunoSEQ multiplex PCR. The sample lists tens of thousands of clones, 80% to 90% seen once, with roughly 3.1% in the top ten. Combined were second doses at about 4 or about 12 weeks. The clonotype was recovered from an adult who received the AZD1222 COVID-19 vaccine. Sequenced here: peripheral blood, sampled 28 days after the second AZD1222 dose. The rearrangement links TRBV7-9 to TRBJ2-1; the D gene is possibly TRBD1 (5 bases). The CDR3 reads CVSQVNSYNEQFF. The DNA for the CDR3 is TGTGTCTCACAGGTAAACTCCTACAATGAGCAGTTCTTC. Combining the CDR3 with reference TRBV7-9 and TRBJ2-1 gives the whole variable domain DTGVSQNPRHKITKRGQNVTFRCDPISEHNRLYWYRQTLGQGPEFLTYFQNEAQLEKSRLLSDRFSAERPKGSFSTLEIQRTEQGDSAMYLCVSQVNSYNEQFFGPGTRLTVL.